This passage covers 24 T cell receptor beta chains from one sample sequenced in a study of cytomegalovirus exposure and HLA in healthy donors. With 60 Vbeta and 13 Jbeta primers, the PCR was carried out. Assay: immunoSEQ multiplex PCR; the TCRdb copy retains only in-frame clones and omits some. The table counts about 200,000 clones; about 1% lies in the top ten. Sequences were obtained from PBMCs. The receptors come from a girl aged 2 to 10 in good health and CMV-seropositive.

This sequence joins TRBV7-3 and TRBJ2-1; 7 bases align to TRBD2. The CDR3 has 16 amino acids. From germline, CDR1 is SGHTA and CDR2 FQGTGA. The V gene end was trimmed by 5 bases and the J gene end by 1 base; junction bases not matched to a gene: 8. The CDR3 DNA follows: TGTGCCAGCAGCCCCGGCGCGGGAGCATCCTACAATGAGCAGTTCTTC. It is translated as CASSPGAGASYNEQFF.

To note about this clone: This CDR3 is also generated by other DNA sequences in the sample. The chain links TRBV4-2 to TRBJ1-5, with 11 bases fitting TRBD1. V was pared by 3 bases and J by 4 bases, with 11 bases of the junction left unmatched. CDR1 and CDR2 (germline): LGHNA, YNFKEQ. There are 18 residues in the CDR3. CDR3 amino acids: CASSQAGQGQGVNQPQHF. CDR3 in DNA: TGTGCCAGCAGCCAGGCGGGGCAGGGACAGGGGGTTAATCAGCCCCAGCATTTT.

The chain recombines TRBV6-5 with TRBJ1-5; no clear D gene. V lost 0 bases and J 5 bases, leaving 8 bases between the germline ends. Per the germline V gene, CDR1 is MNHEY and CDR2 is SVGAGI. This CDR3 is 14 amino acids long. Here the CDR3 DNA reads TGTGCCAGCAGTTACTCGCGCATCGATCAGCCCCAGCATTTT. This encodes CASSYSRIDQPQHF.

For this clone: The same CDR3 arises from other DNA sequences in this sample as well. V is TRBV20-1 and J is TRBJ2-7; D uncertain. CDR1 DFQATT and CDR2 SNEGSKA come from the germline V gene (reference sequence). The germline V and J ends were trimmed by 2 bases and 4 bases, with 3 bases remaining between them. The CDR3 covers 10 residues. The chain's CDR3 is CSARSYEQYF. For the CDR3, the DNA is TGCAGTGCTAGATCTTACGAGCAGTACTTC.

The J gene is TRBJ2-6, the V gene TRBV10-3; 7 bases fit TRBD1. Germline CDR1 and CDR2: ENHRY and SYGVKD. Trimming removed 5 bases from V and 4 bases from J; junction bases left unmatched: 11. The CDR3 extends over 17 amino acids. DNA of the CDR3: TGTGCCATCAGTTTACAGGGGCCCCCCTTCGGGGCCAACGTCCTGACTTTC. Protein sequence: CAISLQGPPFGANVLTF.

This rearrangement joins TRBV5-4 to TRBJ1-1, with D possibly matching TRBD1 (6 bases). The germline V and J ends were trimmed by 2 bases and 10 bases, with 15 bases remaining between them. Germline CDR1 is SGHNT and CDR2 is YYREEE (reference sequence). CDR3 length: 13 amino acids. CDR3 residues: CASSFTGIPGAFF. The CDR3 nucleotides read TGTGCCAGCAGCTTCACAGGGATTCCGGGAGCTTTCTTT.

This chain links TRBV5-1 with TRBJ2-3; possible D gene TRBD2, 6 bases. The CDR3 is 15 residues long. The germline CDR1 and CDR2 sequences are SGHRS and YFSETQ. With 4 bases removed from V and 5 bases from J, the gap between germline ends came to 17 bases. Written as DNA, the CDR3 is TGCGCCAGCAGCCACTACGGGGGAGCAGAAGATACGCAGTATTTT. This gives the protein CASSHYGGAEDTQYF.

As concerns this clone: The sample has other DNA sequences that encode this CDR3 too. The CDR3 bases are TGTGCCAGCAGCTTCCGGGACACCGGGGAGCTGTTTTTT. Its translation: CASSFRDTGELFF. The chain uses TRBV7-2 and TRBJ2-2; D is unclear. The germline CDR1 and CDR2 sequences are SGHTA and FQGNSA. This CDR3 comprises 13 residues. Trimming removed 3 bases at V and 3 bases at J, with 5 bases between.

The chain recombines TRBV19 with TRBJ1-2; no reliable D call. Trimming took off 5 bases at V and 5 bases at J, with 6 bases between the two ends. The germline V gene encodes CDR1 LNHDA and CDR2 SQIVND (reference sequence). This CDR3 contains 11 residues. CDR3 coding DNA: TGTGCCAGTAGTTATACATATGGCTACACCTTC. The encoded protein is CASSYTYGYTF.

V usage is TRBV7-9 and J usage is TRBJ2-7; 8 bases agree with TRBD2. V dropped 5 bases and J dropped 3; count of bases not matched to a gene: 3. The CDR3 has 13 residues. Germline CDR1 is SEHNR and CDR2 is FQNEAQ (reference sequence). For the CDR3, the DNA is TGTGCCAGCAGCCCGGGACTAGGCTACGAGCAGTACTTC. This translates into CASSPGLGYEQYF.

The V call is TRBV27, the J call TRBJ1-1; a possible D gene is TRBD1 (6 bases). This CDR3 comprises 12 residues. Germline V CDR1 and CDR2: MNHEY, SMNVEV (reference sequence). Trimming stripped 7 bases from V and 11 bases from J, with 17 bases between. As DNA, the CDR3 is TGTGCCAGCATATCAGGGGAGGGAATGGCTTTCTTT. The encoded protein is CASISGEGMAFF.

The gene calls are TRBV9 and TRBJ2-5, with TRBD2 matching 9 bases. The DNA end is a closer match to TRBJ2-7, so the J assignment may be wrong. The CDR3 runs to 14 residues. CDR1 and CDR2 from the germline V gene are SGDLS and YYNGEE. The CDR3 loop reads CASSVASGNYEQYF. The CDR3 DNA follows: TGTGCCAGCAGCGTAGCTAGCGGGAACTACGAGCAGTACTTC.

The chain employs TRBV19 and TRBJ1-3; perhaps TRBD1 as D (6 bases). This CDR3 contains 14 residues. Germline assignment: CDR1 LNHDA and CDR2 SQIVND (reference sequence). V lost 7 bases and J 4 bases, leaving 14 bases between the germline ends. The CDR3 loop is CASNMDRSGNTIYF. CDR3 DNA sequence: TGTGCCAGTAATATGGACAGATCGGGAAACACCATATATTTT. Supplemented by reference TRBV19 and TRBJ1-3, the full variable domain reads DGGITQSPKYLFRKEGQNVTLSCEQNLNHDAMYWYRQDPGQGLRLIYYSQIVNDFQKGDIAEGYSVSREKKESFPLTVTSAQKNPTAFYLCASNMDRSGNTIYFGEGSWLTVV.

Remarks on this clone: Compared with germline, one end of the junction differs, possibly owing to a read error. The chain combines TRBV5-1 with TRBJ2-7; perhaps TRBD2 as D (5 bases). This CDR3 is 15 amino acids long. From germline, CDR1 is SGHRS and CDR2 YFSETQ. CDR3 protein: CASNLGSGLSYEQYF. DNA of the CDR3: TGCGCCAGCAACTTGGGAAGCGGTCTCTCGTACGAGCAGTACTTC.

The V gene is TRBV28, the J gene TRBJ1-3; D gene uncertain. The CDR3 covers 17 residues. Between the trimmed V and J ends, which lost 6 bases and 0 bases, there was a span of 18 bases. CDR1 and CDR2 from the germline V gene are MDHEN and SYDVKM. This chain's CDR3 is CASSYLGQASSGNTIYF. The CDR3 DNA is TGTGCCAGCAGCTATTTGGGCCAGGCGAGCTCTGGAAACACCATATATTTT. Full variable domain (rest looked up from reference TRBV28 and TRBJ1-3): DVKVTQSSRYLVKRTGEKVFLECVQDMDHENMFWYRQDPGLGLRLIYFSYDVKMKEKGDIPEGYSVSREKKERFSLILESASTNQTSMYLCASSYLGQASSGNTIYFGEGSWLTVV.

This sequence joins TRBV27 and TRBJ2-7, with 7 nucleotides matching TRBD1. Germline V CDR1 and CDR2: MNHEY, SMNVEV (reference sequence). The CDR3 is 13 amino acids. V shed 5 bases and J 8 bases; nucleotides not matched to a gene: 9. The CDR3: CASSPRQGNQQYF. The DNA of the CDR3 is TGTGCCAGCAGTCCTCGACAGGGTAATCAGCAGTACTTC.

The chain combines TRBV5-4 with TRBJ2-2; tentative D call: TRBD1 (5 bases). Germline assignment: CDR1 SGHNT and CDR2 YYREEE (reference sequence). The CDR3 is 14 residues long. Deletions cut 0 bases from V and 5 bases from J, with 8 bases between. The CDR3 sequence: CASSLGTGTGELFF. CDR3 DNA: TGTGCCAGCAGCTTGGGTACAGGAACCGGGGAGCTGTTTTTT.

The chain combines TRBV28 with TRBJ2-7; 10 bases line up with TRBD2. Germline V CDR1 and CDR2: MDHEN, SYDVKM. This CDR3 contains 14 residues. The ends lost 8 bases at V and 2 bases at J; junction bases unmatched: 6. This chain's CDR3 is CASCPSGGPYEQYF. CDR3 nucleotide sequence: TGTGCCAGCTGTCCTAGCGGGGGACCCTACGAGCAGTACTTC.

This chain connects TRBV27 to TRBJ2-5, with D uncertain. CDR1 MNHEY and CDR2 SMNVEV come from the germline V gene (reference sequence). Trimming removed 5 bases at V and 5 bases at J, with 18 bases between. The CDR3 contains 15 residues. CDR3 DNA: TGTGCCAGCAGTACGTCTTACACAAATTTGGAGACCCAGTACTTC. Translated: CASSTSYTNLETQYF.

The chain combines TRBV25-1 with TRBJ2-5; 8 bases are shared with TRBD2. The CDR3 has 14 residues. Germline CDR1 is MGHDK and CDR2 is SYGVNS. J gave up 4 bases and V 8 bases, and 9 bases lay outside the gene matches. The CDR3 DNA reads as TGTGCCAGCCTGACTAGCGTCACGGGAGAGACCCAGTACTTC. Translated: CASLTSVTGETQYF.

This chain joins TRBV28 and TRBJ2-1; 12 bases match TRBD2. Per germline, CDR1 MDHEN and CDR2 SYDVKM. V shed 2 bases and J 4 bases; nucleotides not matched to a gene: 6. The CDR3 contains 17 residues. CDR3 protein: CASSLHRGLAGYNEQFF. CDR3 nucleotide sequence: TGTGCCAGCAGTTTACATAGGGGACTAGCGGGTTACAATGAGCAGTTCTTC. Variable domain in full (rest from reference TRBV28 and TRBJ2-1): DVKVTQSSRYLVKRTGEKVFLECVQDMDHENMFWYRQDPGLGLRLIYFSYDVKMKEKGDIPEGYSVSREKKERFSLILESASTNQTSMYLCASSLHRGLAGYNEQFFGPGTRLTVL.

The J gene is TRBJ2-1, the V gene TRBV11-2, with 12 bases fitting TRBD2. J was trimmed by 9 bases and V by 2 bases; bases with no gene match: 5. There are 15 residues in the CDR3. The germline gives CDR1 SGHAT, CDR2 FQNNGV. CDR3 DNA: TGTGCCAGCAGCTTACTAGCGGGAGGGCCTGGTGAGCAGTTCTTC. It translates to CASSLLAGGPGEQFF.

The CDR3: CSVGENEQYF. The CDR3 coding sequence is TGCAGCGTTGGGGAGAACGAGCAGTACTTC. The V call is TRBV29-1, the J call TRBJ2-7, with D perhaps matching TRBD2 (5 bases). Trimming removed 4 bases from V and 5 bases from J, with 6 bases in between. Germline values: CDR1 SQVTM, CDR2 ANQGSEA. The CDR3 runs 10 residues.

The V gene is TRBV29-1, the J gene TRBJ1-1; a weak D match, TRBD1 (5 bases). The V end was cut by 0 bases, the J end by 3 bases, with 8 bases between. The germline gives CDR1 SQVTM, CDR2 ANQGSEA. The CDR3 extends over 13 amino acids. Written as DNA, the CDR3 is TGCAGCGTTGAAGAGGGACTGTACACTGAAGCTTTCTTT. Residues: CSVEEGLYTEAFF.